This T cell receptor (beta chain) stems from a study of T cells in Graves' hyperthyroidism and ophthalmopathy (dated by TCRdb to about 2019). Context from the whole study: Peripheral blood was sampled at the time of initial diagnosis, prior to any treatment. For training and testing, the 100 or so patients in the discovery cohort were randomly divided in a 7:3 ratio. Following sampling, methimazole starting at 30 mg daily was given to hyperthyroidism patients, and high-dose intravenous methylprednisolone was given to ophthalmopathy patients. In several Graves' hyperthyroidism patients, the study also compared T-cell repertoires from thyroid tissue with T-cell repertoires from blood. An independent validation cohort of around 19 hyperthyroidism patients and 17 patients who later progressed to ophthalmopathy tested prospective prediction of ophthalmopathy. TCR Vbeta CDR3 sequencing of 140 or so peripheral blood samples (fewer than 45 ophthalmopathy, roughly 74 hyperthyroidism and approximately 17 progressor patients) is reported in the paper. TCR V-J signatures able to tell the groups apart were searched for in a discovery cohort of 90 to 100 patients, of whom about 40 had Graves' ophthalmopathy and about 60 had stable Graves' hyperthyroidism. Results and caveats for the whole study, not just this receptor: Ophthalmopathy was separated from stable hyperthyroidism by a 13 V-J signature model, with around 90% sensitivity and approximately 81% specificity obtained in cross-validation and 80%/75% obtained in testing. Most expanded thyroid clonotypes (frequency above 0.001) were also found in blood, which suggests that blood repertoires may mirror thyroid immune responses. Sample size was not statistically predetermined, and blinding of investigators to group allocation was not performed. In validation, the model predicted progression to ophthalmopathy a median of about 5.9 months before onset, with around 70% sensitivity and nearly 75% specificity.

Moderately to severely active disease, a Clinical Activity Score of at least 3, a NOSPECS grade of at least 4, and a duration under 3 months were present in ophthalmopathy patients. Exclusion was applied to patients with uncontrolled infections, other autoimmune diseases, pregnancy or lactation. Diagnoses were based on clinical symptoms, serum thyroxine and TRAb, thyroid ultrasound and orbital computed tomography. PBMCs were isolated from approximately 10 ml of fresh peripheral blood by Ficoll-Paque density gradient centrifugation. Total RNA was extracted using Trizol reagent, and RNA quality was assessed on an Agilent 2100 Bioanalyzer. The TCR beta CDR3 regions were amplified from the RNA transcripts. The first round of RT-PCR for the TCR CDR3 was performed with the HTBI primer set and the Qiagen OneStep RT-PCR kit. Libraries were constructed in a second round of multiplex PCR, after which size selection and purification were carried out. Sequencing of the libraries was done on an Illumina HiSeq2000 using paired-end 100 bp reads. The paper's data handling went like this. SOAPnuke was used to process the raw data, with reads discarded if the reads contained adapters or uncalled bases, had a mean Phred below 15, or lacked an exact constant-primer or identifier match. COPE v1.2.5 was used to merge the high-quality paired reads, and each unique nucleotide sequence was defined as a clonotype. Clonotypes were aligned to IMGT TRBV, TRBD and TRBJ reference segments using MiTCR v1.1. The analysis was restricted to V-J combinations with a frequency above 0.0001, which together covered just over 99% of the repertoires. A TCS score was defined as the ratio between F50 (clonal expansion) and ExV (chaos), using BLOSUM62-based TCRdist between CDR3 peptides within each V-J. Welch's t-statistics and random forest reduced several hundred V-J features to roughly 13, which were used in a naive Bayes classifier (R e1071). TCRdb reran the public reads through fastp at Q25 and MiXCR, keeping productive beta chains. Rows with one shared CDR3 protein collapse into an entry with the most common genes and DNA. The V and J calls shown here were made by TCRdb, not taken from the authors' results. This sample is represented by around 600,000 distinct CDR3 sequences; roughly a sixth of them were singletons. The leading ten clones occupy around 3.5% of the sample.

The sample holds one count of this clonotype. The antigen it recognizes is unknown. It has no much larger one-base neighbor in the sample; base qualities were not kept. A single read constitutes weak evidence. From a lookup of the germline V gene (reference sequence), CDR1 and CDR2 are MNHEY and SMNVEV. CDR3 length: 16 amino acids, cysteine to phenylalanine. Only CDR3 DNA remains: 48 bases, in frame from the first base. V loses 6 bases at its end and J loses 1 base; junction bases beyond the gene matches: 5. This receptor was obtained from a woman aged 40 to 50 with Graves' ophthalmopathy. The chain employs TRBV27 and TRBJ2-7, and TRBD2 aligns with 14 junction nucleotides. Sequencing input: blood. The CDR3: CASRLGTSGGSYEQYF. The DNA sequence is as follows: TGTGCCAGCAGACTGGGGACTAGCGGGGGTTCCTACGAGCAGTACTTC.